These 2 T cell receptor beta chains were all obtained from the same sample, sequenced in a study of OX40 agonist ivuxolimab in advanced cancers. Assay used: immunoSEQ multiplex PCR; TCRdb lists only in-frame clones, some missing. The table records over 45,000 clones, roughly 89% of them present only once. The material was CD4+ or CD8+ T cells sorted from blood, obtained in a trial of the OX40 agonist ivuxolimab. These receptors all stem from an adult with an advanced solid tumor such as melanoma, head and neck, liver or kidney cancer.

The V gene is TRBV5-1, the J gene TRBJ2-4; 7 bases match TRBD2. This CDR3 has 14 residues. CDR1 is SGHRS, CDR2 YFSETQ, per germline. Germline trimming cut 4 bases from V and 11 bases from J; bases unmatched to any gene: 12. The CDR3, as DNA: TGCGCCAGCAGCCACGGACTCGGGACTATAGTTCAGTACTTC. This encodes CASSHGLGTIVQYF.

The chain carries TRBV7-9 and TRBJ1-1, with a possible D match to TRBD1 (6 bases). This CDR3 region has 12 residues. Looked up from germline, CDR1 is SEHNR and CDR2 is FQNEAQ (reference sequence). The ends were cut back, 7 bases at V and 7 bases at J, with 13 bases in the middle. The CDR3 coding sequence is TGTGCCAGCACGAAAGGGGGGATTGAAGCTTTCTTT. Encoded protein: CASTKGGIEAFF.